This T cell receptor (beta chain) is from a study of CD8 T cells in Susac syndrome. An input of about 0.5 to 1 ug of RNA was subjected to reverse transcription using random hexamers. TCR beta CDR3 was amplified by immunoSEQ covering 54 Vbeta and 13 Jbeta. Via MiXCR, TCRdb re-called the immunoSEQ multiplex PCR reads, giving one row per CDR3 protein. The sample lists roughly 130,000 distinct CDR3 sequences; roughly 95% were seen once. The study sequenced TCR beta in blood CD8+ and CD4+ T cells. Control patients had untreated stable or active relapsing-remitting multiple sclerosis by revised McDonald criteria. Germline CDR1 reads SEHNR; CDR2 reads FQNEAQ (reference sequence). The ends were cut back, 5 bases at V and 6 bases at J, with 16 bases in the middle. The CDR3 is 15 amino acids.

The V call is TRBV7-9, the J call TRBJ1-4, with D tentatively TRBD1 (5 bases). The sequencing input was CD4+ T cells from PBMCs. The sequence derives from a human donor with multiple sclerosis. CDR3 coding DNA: TGTGCCAGCAGCCCTGGGGGGTTGAAGGATGAAAAACTGTTTTTT. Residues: CASSPGGLKDEKLFF.